The source of this TCR beta chain is a study of T cell repertoires in cytomegalovirus infection. This clonotype was recorded at least ten times. This CDR3 spans 13 amino acids. Germline-derived CDR1 and CDR2 are MNHNS and SASEGT. Trimming left V 5 bases short and J 1 base short, with 7 bases between. MiXCR, applied by TCRdb to the reads, yields one record per CDR3 protein. The sample gives 250,000 or so distinct CDR3 sequences, 15% to 20% of which show up once; 40% to 55% is in the top ten. Sequenced: CD8+ T cells from PBMCs. The genes are TRBV6-1 and TRBJ2-3; no clear D gene. This receptor was identified in a human donor in good health (CMV status not recorded). Some clones in this sample may be carry-over from other donors' samples. The CDR3 coding sequence is TGTGCCAGCAGTCACCTAGGCACAGATACGCAGTATTTT. Translation: CASSHLGTDTQYF.